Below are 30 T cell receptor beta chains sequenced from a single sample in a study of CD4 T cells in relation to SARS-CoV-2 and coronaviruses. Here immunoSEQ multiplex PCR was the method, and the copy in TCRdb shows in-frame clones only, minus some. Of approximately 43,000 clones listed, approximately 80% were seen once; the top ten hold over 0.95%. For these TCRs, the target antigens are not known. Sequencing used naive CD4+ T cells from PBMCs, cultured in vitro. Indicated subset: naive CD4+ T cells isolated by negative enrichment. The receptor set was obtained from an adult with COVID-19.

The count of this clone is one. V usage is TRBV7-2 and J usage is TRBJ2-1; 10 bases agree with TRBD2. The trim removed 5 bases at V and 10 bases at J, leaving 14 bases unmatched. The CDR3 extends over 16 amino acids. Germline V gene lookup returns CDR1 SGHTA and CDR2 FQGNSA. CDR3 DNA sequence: TGTGCCAGCAGCCTCCTAGGAGCGGGAGGGTTCGGCGAGCAGTTCTTC. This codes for CASSLLGAGGFGEQFF.

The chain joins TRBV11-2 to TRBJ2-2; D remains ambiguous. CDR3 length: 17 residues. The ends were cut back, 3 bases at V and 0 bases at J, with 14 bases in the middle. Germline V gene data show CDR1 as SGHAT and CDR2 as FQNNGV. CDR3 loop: CASSFRLQQTNTGELFF. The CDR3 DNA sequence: TGTGCCAGCAGCTTTCGTCTACAGCAGACGAACACCGGGGAGCTGTTTTTT.

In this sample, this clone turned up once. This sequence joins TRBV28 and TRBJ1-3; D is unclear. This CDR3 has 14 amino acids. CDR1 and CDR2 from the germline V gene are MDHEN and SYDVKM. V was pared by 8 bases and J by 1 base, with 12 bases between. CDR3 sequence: CASGLAPSGNTIYF. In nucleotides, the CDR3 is TGTGCCAGCGGGTTGGCCCCATCTGGAAACACCATATATTTT.

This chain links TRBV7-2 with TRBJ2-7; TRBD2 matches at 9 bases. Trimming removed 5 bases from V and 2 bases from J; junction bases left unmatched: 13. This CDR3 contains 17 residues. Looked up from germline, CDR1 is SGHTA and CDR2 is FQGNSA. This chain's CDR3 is CASSPVVAGVPTYEQYF. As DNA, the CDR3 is TGTGCCAGCAGCCCGGTGGTAGCGGGGGTCCCAACCTACGAGCAGTACTTC. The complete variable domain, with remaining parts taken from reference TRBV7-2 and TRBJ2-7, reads GAGVSQSPSNKVTEKGKDVELRCDPISGHTALYWYRQSLGQGLEFLIYFQGNSAPDKSGLPSDRFSAERTGGSVSTLTIQRTQQEDSAVYLCASSPVVAGVPTYEQYFGPGTRLTVT.

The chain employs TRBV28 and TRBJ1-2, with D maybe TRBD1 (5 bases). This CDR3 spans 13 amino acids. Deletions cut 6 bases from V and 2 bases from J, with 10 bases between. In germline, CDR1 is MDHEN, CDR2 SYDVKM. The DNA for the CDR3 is TGTGCCAGCAGCCTGGGACGGAACTATGGCTACACCTTC. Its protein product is CASSLGRNYGYTF.

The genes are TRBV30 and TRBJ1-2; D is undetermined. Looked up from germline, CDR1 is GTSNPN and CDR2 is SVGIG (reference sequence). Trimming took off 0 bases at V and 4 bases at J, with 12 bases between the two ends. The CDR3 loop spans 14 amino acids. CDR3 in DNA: TGTGCCTGGAGTGTACACAGAGGTGCCTATGGCTACACCTTC. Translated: CAWSVHRGAYGYTF. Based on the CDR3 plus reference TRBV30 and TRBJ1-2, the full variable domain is SQTIHQWPATLVQPVGSPLSLECTVEGTSNPNLYWYRQAAGRGLQLLFYSVGIGQISSEVPQNLSASRPQDRQFILSSKKLLLSDSGFYLCAWSVHRGAYGYTFGSGTRLTVV.

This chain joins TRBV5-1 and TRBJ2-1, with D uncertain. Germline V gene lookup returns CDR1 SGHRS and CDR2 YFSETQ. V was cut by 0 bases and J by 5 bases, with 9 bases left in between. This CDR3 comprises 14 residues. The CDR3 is CASSLGLMNNEQFF. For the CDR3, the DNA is TGCGCCAGCAGCTTGGGGCTCATGAACAATGAGCAGTTCTTC.

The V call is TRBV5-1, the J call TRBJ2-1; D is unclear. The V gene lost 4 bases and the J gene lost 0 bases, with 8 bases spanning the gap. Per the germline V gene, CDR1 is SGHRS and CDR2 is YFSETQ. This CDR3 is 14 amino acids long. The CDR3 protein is CASSPRRSYNEQFF. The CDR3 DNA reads TGCGCCAGCAGCCCCCGTCGCTCCTACAATGAGCAGTTCTTC.

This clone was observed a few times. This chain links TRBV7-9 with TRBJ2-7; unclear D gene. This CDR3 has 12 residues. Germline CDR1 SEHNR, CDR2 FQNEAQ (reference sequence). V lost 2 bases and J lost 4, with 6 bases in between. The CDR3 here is CASSLSPYEQYF. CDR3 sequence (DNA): TGTGCCAGCAGCTTATCTCCGTACGAGCAGTACTTC.

CDR3: CASSDDRGVSSYEQYF. Written as DNA, the CDR3 is TGTGCCAGCAGTGATGATCGGGGGGTATCATCCTACGAGCAGTACTTC. The chain links TRBV2 to TRBJ2-7; 7 bases fit TRBD2. The CDR3 contains 16 residues. V lost 3 bases to trimming and J lost 1 base; unmatched junction nucleotides: 9. Germline values: CDR1 SNHLY, CDR2 FYNNEI.

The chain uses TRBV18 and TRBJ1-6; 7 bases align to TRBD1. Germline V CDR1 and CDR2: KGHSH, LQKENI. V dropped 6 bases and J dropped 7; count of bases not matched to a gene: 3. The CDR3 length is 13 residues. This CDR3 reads CASSGQENSPLHF. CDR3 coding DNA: TGTGCCAGCTCCGGACAGGAAAATTCACCCCTCCACTTT.

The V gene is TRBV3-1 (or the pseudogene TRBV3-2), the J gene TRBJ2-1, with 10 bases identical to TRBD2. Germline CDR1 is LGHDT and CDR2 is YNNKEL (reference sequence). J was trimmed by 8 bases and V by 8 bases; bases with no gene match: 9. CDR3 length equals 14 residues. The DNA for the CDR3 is TGTGCCAGCGCCCGGACTAGCGGTAATGATGAGCAGTTCTTC. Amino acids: CASARTSGNDEQFF.

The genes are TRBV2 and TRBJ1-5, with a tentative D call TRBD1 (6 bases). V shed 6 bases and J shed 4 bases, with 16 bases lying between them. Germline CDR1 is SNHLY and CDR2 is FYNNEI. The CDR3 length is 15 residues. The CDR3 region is CASRTGGAANQPQHF. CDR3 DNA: TGTGCCAGCAGGACGGGGGGGGCCGCAAATCAGCCCCAGCATTTT.

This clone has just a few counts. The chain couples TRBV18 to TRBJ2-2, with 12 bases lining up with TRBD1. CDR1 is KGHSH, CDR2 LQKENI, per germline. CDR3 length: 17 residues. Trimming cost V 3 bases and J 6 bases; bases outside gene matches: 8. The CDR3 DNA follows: TGTGCCAGCTCACCGTCCCGGGACAGGGGGCTGGCCGGGGAGCTGTTTTTT. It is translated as CASSPSRDRGLAGELFF.

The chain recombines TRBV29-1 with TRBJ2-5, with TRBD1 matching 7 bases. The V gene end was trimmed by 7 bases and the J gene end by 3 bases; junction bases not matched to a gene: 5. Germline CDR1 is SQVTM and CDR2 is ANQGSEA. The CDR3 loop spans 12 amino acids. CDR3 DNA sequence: TGCAGCGCCGGGACAGCTAAAGAGACCCAGTACTTC. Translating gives CSAGTAKETQYF.

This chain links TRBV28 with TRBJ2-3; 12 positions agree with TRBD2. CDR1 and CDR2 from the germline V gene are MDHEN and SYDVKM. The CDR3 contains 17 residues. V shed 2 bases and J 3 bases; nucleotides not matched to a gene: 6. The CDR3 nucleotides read TGTGCCAGCAGTTTAACGGGACTAGCGGGTAAAACAGATACGCAGTATTTT. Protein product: CASSLTGLAGKTDTQYF.

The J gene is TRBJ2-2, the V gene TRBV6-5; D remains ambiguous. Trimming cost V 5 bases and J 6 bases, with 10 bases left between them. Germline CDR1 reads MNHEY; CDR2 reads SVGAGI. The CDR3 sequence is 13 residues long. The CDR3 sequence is CASSIQDPGELFF. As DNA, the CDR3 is TGTGCCAGCAGTATTCAGGACCCCGGGGAGCTGTTTTTT.

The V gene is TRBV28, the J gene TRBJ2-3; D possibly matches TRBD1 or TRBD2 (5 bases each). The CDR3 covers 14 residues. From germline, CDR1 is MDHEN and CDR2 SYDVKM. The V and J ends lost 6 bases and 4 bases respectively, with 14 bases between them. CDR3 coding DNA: TGTGCCAGCAGCCCCAGCCGGGGCCCAGATACGCAGTATTTT. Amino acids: CASSPSRGPDTQYF.

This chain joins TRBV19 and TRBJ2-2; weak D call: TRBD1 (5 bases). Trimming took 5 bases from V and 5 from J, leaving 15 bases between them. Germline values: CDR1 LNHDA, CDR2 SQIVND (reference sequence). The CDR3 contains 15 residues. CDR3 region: CASSHARAVTGELFF. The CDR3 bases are TGTGCCAGTAGTCACGCCAGGGCGGTAACCGGGGAGCTGTTTTTT. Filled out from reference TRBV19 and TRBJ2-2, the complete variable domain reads DGGITQSPKYLFRKEGQNVTLSCEQNLNHDAMYWYRQDPGQGLRLIYYSQIVNDFQKGDIAEGYSVSREKKESFPLTVTSAQKNPTAFYLCASSHARAVTGELFFGEGSRLTVL.

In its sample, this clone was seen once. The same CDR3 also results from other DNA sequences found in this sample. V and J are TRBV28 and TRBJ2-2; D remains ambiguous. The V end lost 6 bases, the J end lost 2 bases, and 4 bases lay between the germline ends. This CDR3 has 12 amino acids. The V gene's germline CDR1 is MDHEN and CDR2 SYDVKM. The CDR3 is CASRPNTGELFF. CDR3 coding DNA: TGTGCCAGCAGACCAAACACCGGGGAGCTGTTTTTT. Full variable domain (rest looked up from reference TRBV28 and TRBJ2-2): DVKVTQSSRYLVKRTGEKVFLECVQDMDHENMFWYRQDPGLGLRLIYFSYDVKMKEKGDIPEGYSVSREKKERFSLILESASTNQTSMYLCASRPNTGELFFGEGSRLTVL.

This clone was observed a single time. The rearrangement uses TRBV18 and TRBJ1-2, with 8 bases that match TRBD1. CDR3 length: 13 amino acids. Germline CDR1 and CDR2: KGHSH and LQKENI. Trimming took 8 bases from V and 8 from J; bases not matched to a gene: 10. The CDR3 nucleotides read TGTGCCAGCAGACTCCAGGGGGCTAAAGGCTACACCTTC. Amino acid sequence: CASRLQGAKGYTF.

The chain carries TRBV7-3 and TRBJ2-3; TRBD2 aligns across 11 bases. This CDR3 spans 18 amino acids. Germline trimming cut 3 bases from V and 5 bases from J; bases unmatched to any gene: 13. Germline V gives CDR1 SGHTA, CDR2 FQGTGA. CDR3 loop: CASSLQPTSGSSVDTQYF. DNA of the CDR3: TGTGCCAGCAGCTTGCAGCCCACTAGCGGGAGTTCGGTAGATACGCAGTATTTT.

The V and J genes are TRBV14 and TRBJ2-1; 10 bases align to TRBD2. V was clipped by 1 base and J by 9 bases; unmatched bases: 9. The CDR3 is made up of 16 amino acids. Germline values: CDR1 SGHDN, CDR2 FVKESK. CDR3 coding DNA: TGTGCCAGCAGCCAAGTCCCTAGCGGGAGATGGAGTGAGCAGTTCTTC. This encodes CASSQVPSGRWSEQFF.

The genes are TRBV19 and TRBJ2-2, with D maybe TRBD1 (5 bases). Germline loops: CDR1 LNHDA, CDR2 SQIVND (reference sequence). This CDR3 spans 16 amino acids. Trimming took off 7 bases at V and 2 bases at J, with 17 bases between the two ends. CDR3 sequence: CASMRQPIGNTGELFF. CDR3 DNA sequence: TGTGCCAGTATGAGACAGCCAATCGGTAACACCGGGGAGCTGTTTTTT. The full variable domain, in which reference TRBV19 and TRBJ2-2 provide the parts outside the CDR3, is DGGITQSPKYLFRKEGQNVTLSCEQNLNHDAMYWYRQDPGQGLRLIYYSQIVNDFQKGDIAEGYSVSREKKESFPLTVTSAQKNPTAFYLCASMRQPIGNTGELFFGEGSRLTVL.

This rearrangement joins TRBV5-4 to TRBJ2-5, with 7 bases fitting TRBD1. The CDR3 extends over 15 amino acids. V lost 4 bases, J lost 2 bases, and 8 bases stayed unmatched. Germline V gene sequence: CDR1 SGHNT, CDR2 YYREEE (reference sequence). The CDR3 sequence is CASSDEGGYQETQYF. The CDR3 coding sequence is TGTGCCAGCAGCGATGAAGGGGGCTATCAAGAGACCCAGTACTTC.

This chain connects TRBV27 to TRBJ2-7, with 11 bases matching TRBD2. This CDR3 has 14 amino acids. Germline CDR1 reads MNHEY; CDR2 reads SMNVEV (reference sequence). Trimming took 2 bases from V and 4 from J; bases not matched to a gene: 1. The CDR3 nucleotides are TGTGCCAGCAGTTTAACTAGCGGGAGTTACGAGCAGTACTTC. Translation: CASSLTSGSYEQYF.

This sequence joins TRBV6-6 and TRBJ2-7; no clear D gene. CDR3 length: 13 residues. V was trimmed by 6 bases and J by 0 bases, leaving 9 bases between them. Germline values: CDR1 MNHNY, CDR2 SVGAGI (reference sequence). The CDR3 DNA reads TGTGCCAGCAGCCCCATAGCCTCCTACGAGCAGTACTTC. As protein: CASSPIASYEQYF.

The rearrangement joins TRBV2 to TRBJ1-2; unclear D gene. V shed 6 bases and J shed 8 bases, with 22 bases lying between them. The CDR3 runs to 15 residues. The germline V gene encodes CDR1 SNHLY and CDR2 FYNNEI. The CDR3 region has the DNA TGTGCCAGCAGGGGCGAGGAGGTAGGGTTCAGAGGCTACACCTTC. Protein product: CASRGEEVGFRGYTF.

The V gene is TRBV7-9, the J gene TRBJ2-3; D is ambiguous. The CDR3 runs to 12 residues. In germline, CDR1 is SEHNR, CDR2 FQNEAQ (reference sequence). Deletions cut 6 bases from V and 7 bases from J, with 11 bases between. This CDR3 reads CASSLTVNTQYF. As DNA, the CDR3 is TGTGCCAGCAGTCTTACCGTGAATACGCAGTATTTT.

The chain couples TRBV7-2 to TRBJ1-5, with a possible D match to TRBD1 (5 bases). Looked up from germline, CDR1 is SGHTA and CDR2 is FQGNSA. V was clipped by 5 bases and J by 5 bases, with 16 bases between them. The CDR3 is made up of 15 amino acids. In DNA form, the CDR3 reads TGTGCCAGCAGCACCCGGGGGGGGTCGGATCAGCCCCAGCATTTT. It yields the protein CASSTRGGSDQPQHF.